These 7 T cell receptor beta chains were all obtained from the same sample, sequenced in a study of cytomegalovirus exposure and HLA in healthy donors. Primers included in the PCR were 60 Vbeta and 13 Jbeta primers. The method was immunoSEQ multiplex PCR; TCRdb's version includes in-frame clones alone and lacks a portion of them. The repertoire consists of fewer than 200,000 clones, with 65% to 80% occurring once and the leading ten covering roughly 2.6%. The sequenced material came from PBMCs. The receptor source for this set is a woman aged 40 to 49 in good health and CMV-seropositive.

The chain has TRBV28 and TRBJ1-2; D uncertain. The CDR3 has 15 residues. The germline CDR1 and CDR2 sequences are MDHEN and SYDVKM. V was cut by 1 base and J by 4 bases, with 13 bases left in between. This chain's CDR3 is CASSLSSPEGYGYTF. CDR3 DNA sequence: TGTGCCAGCAGTTTATCCAGCCCAGAGGGCTATGGCTACACCTTC.

The CDR3 DNA reads as TGTGCCAGCAGTTACTCACGGGAGGGTGGCTACGAGCAGTACTTC. Translation gives CASSYSREGGYEQYF. This chain links TRBV6-5 with TRBJ2-7; 8 bases fit TRBD2. This CDR3 comprises 15 residues. CDR1 MNHEY and CDR2 SVGAGI come from the germline V gene. With V trimmed by 0 bases and J by 3 bases, 4 bases remained unmatched.

V is TRBV21-1 and J is TRBJ2-6; the D call of TRBD2 is as the table states it, not checked on the DNA. TRBV21-1 is a pseudogene segment. The CDR3 sequence is 17 residues long. DNA of the CDR3: TGTGCCAGCAGCAAAGGGGACGGGAGCTCTGGGGCCAACGTCCTGACTTTC. Its protein is CASSKGDGSSGANVLTF.

This chain joins TRBV5-4 and TRBJ2-7, with TRBD2 identical over 11 bases. J lost 3 bases, V lost 0 bases, and 2 bases had no gene match. The CDR3 has 15 amino acids. Per the germline V gene, CDR1 is SGHNT and CDR2 is YYREEE (reference sequence). The CDR3 nucleotides are TGTGCCAGCAGCTTGGGACTAGCGGGATTCTACGAGCAGTACTTC. Its translation is CASSLGLAGFYEQYF. The variable domain in full, completed from reference TRBV5-4 and TRBJ2-7, reads ETGVTQSPTHLIKTRGQQVTLRCSSQSGHNTVSWYQQALGQGPQFIFQYYREEENGRGNFPPRFSGLQFPNYSSELNVNALELDDSALYLCASSLGLAGFYEQYFGPGTRLTVT.

The chain carries TRBV6-6 and TRBJ2-2; no clear D. The CDR3 sequence is 14 residues long. Trimming took 2 bases from V and 1 from J, leaving 5 bases between them. Germline loops: CDR1 MNHNY, CDR2 SVGAGI (reference sequence). The CDR3, as DNA: TGTGCCAGCAGTTACCGACAGAACACCGGGGAGCTGTTTTTT. Translating gives CASSYRQNTGELFF.

The chain links TRBV30 to TRBJ1-2; 12 positions agree with TRBD1. This CDR3 spans 19 amino acids. V trimming: 0 bases; J trimming: 5 bases; junction bases outside the gene matches: 16. Germline V gene sequence: CDR1 GTSNPN, CDR2 SVGIG (reference sequence). CDR3 sequence: CAWSVGWGTGGAGGYGYTF. The CDR3 DNA is TGTGCCTGGAGTGTAGGTTGGGGGACAGGGGGCGCAGGTGGATATGGCTACACCTTC. Looking up the rest from reference TRBV30 and TRBJ1-2 gives the full variable domain: SQTIHQWPATLVQPVGSPLSLECTVEGTSNPNLYWYRQAAGRGLQLLFYSVGIGQISSEVPQNLSASRPQDRQFILSSKKLLLSDSGFYLCAWSVGWGTGGAGGYGYTFGSGTRLTVV.

The chain uses TRBV7-2 and TRBJ1-1; D gene uncertain. This CDR3 has 14 residues. Germline lookup yields CDR1 SGHTA and CDR2 FQGNSA. Trimming stripped 4 bases from V and 1 base from J, with 10 bases between. CDR3 sequence: CASSSAFGNTEAFF. The CDR3 DNA is TGTGCCAGCAGCTCAGCGTTCGGGAACACTGAAGCTTTCTTT. Full variable domain (remainder filled in from reference TRBV7-2 and TRBJ1-1): GAGVSQSPSNKVTEKGKDVELRCDPISGHTALYWYRQSLGQGLEFLIYFQGNSAPDKSGLPSDRFSAERTGGSVSTLTIQRTQQEDSAVYLCASSSAFGNTEAFFGQGTRLTVV.